This record covers a single T cell receptor beta chain. What it binds is not known. This specimen comes from a study of CD8 T cell repertoires and HIV-1 epitope variants. Overall study context: Autologous T cell-negative cells served as antigen-presenting cells in equal numbers.

This table comes from immunoSEQ multiplex PCR, and its TCRdb copy is limited to in-frame clones, with some not included. This table has thousands of clones, roughly 68% appearing once. V lost 3 bases and J lost 3, with 12 bases in between. The CDR3 runs to 14 residues. CDR1 MDHEN and CDR2 SYDVKM come from the germline V gene. The genes are TRBV28 and TRBJ2-7, with unresolved D. The TCR originated in a male donor with HIV. The sample comprised cultured CD8+ T cells derived from PBMCs. CDR3 sequence (DNA): TGTGCCAGCAGTTTTGCCCCGGGCCTCTACGAGCAGTACTTC. Protein product: CASSFAPGLYEQYF.